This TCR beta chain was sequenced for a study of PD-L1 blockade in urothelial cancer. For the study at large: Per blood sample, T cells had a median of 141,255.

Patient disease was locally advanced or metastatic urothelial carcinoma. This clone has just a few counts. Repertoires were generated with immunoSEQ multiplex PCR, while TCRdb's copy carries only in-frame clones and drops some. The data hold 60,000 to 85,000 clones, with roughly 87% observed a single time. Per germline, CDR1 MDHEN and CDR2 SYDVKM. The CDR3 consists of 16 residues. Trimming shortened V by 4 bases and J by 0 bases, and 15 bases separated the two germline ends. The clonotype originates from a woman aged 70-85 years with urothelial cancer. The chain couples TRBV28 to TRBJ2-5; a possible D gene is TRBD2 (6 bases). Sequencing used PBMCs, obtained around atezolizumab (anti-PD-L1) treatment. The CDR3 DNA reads TGTGCCAGCAGTTCCCCGGGTGGGACTCACCAAGAGACCCAGTACTTC. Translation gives CASSSPGGTHQETQYF.